This T cell receptor (beta chain) appears in the sequencing data of a study of regulatory T cells in long-lasting Graves disease. HTBI primers from iRepertoire and Arm-PCR of CDR3 regions yielded the TCR beta libraries. One entry per CDR3 protein, called by TCRdb with MiXCR from the multiplex PCR reads. The table includes over 650,000 distinct CDR3 sequences, around 30% detected once. Notes on the study in general: Persistent disease showed a preference for TRBV28, TRBJ1-2 and TRBJ2-5.

The CDR3 covers 14 residues. CDR1 and CDR2 from the germline V gene are MGHDK and SYGVNS. With 4 bases clipped from V and 10 bases from J, the junction kept 6 bases outside the gene matches. The time point denotes: persistent/refractory GD, antithyroid drugs over 5 years with positive TRAb. PBMCs provided the RNA from which the TCR library was made. In the case of this clonotype: Its antigen is unidentified.

Material: peripheral blood mononuclear cells (PBMCs), obtained when the disease was refractory, from a patient treated with antithyroid drugs. The V and J genes are TRBV25-1 and TRBJ1-6, with 8 positions matching TRBD1. This TCR was sampled from a female donor with Graves disease. CDR3 nucleotides: TGTGCCAGCAGTGTAACAGGGGGTCGGTCACCCCTCCACTTT. Protein product: CASSVTGGRSPLHF.